This T cell receptor (beta chain) is drawn from a study of beta chain features in type 1 diabetes. In the study overall: Across every sample, 85 million to 120 million sorted cells were examined in total.

Note on this clone: What it recognizes is unknown.

CD45RO/CCR7/CD25/CD127/CD95/CD27 staining was used to isolate CD4+ naive, central memory, regulatory and stem cell-like memory cells by sorting. The junction had 8 bases not matched to a gene; V was cut back by 9 bases and J by 1 base. The CDR3 consists of 14 residues. CDR1 LNHDA and CDR2 SQIVND come from the germline V gene (reference sequence). Reverse transcription of all isolated RNA meant that expressed TCRB transcripts were sequenced. Clones were sequenced by immunoSEQ multiplex PCR, and TCRdb holds only the in-frame ones, with some missing. The sample contains nearly 250,000 clones, less than 15% of which appear only once. Broader study findings: Patients with type 1 diabetes showed fewer VDJ junction insertions and more deletions. Amplification by PCR could prefer shorter templates, with the same effect in patients and controls.

The chain joins TRBV19 to TRBJ1-1; the match to TRBD1 covers 7 bases. The sequencing sample was made of naive CD4+ T cells from blood. This TCR derives from a woman between 35 and 50 years old in good health. This chain's CDR3 is CASKGYRGNTEAFF. CDR3 DNA sequence: TGTGCCAGCAAGGGTTACAGGGGGAACACTGAAGCTTTCTTT.